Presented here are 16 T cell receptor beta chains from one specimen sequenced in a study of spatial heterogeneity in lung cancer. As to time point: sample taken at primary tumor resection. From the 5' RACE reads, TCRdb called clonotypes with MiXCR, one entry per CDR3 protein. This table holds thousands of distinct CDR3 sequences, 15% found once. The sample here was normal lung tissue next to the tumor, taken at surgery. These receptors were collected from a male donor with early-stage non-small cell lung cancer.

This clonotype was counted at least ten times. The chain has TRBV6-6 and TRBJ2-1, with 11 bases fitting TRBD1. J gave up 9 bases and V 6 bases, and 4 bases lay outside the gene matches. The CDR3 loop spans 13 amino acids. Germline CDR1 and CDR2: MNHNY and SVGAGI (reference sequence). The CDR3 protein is CASRGTGGPEQFF. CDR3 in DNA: TGTGCCAGCAGGGGGACAGGGGGACCTGAGCAGTTCTTC.

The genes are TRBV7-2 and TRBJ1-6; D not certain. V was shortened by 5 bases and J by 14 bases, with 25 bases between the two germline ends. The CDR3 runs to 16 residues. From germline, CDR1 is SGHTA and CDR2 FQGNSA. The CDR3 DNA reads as TGTGCCAGCAGCCTATTCCCCACAGCTGATGGGAGCACCCTCCACTTT. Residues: CASSLFPTADGSTLHF.

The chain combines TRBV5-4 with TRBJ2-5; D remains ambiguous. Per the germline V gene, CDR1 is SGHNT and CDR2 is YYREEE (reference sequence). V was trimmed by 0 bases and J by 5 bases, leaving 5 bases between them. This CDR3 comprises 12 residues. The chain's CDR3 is CASSLGFETQYF. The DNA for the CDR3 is TGTGCCAGCAGCTTGGGTTTCGAGACCCAGTACTTC. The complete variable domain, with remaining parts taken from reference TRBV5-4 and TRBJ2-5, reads ETGVTQSPTHLIKTRGQQVTLRCSSQSGHNTVSWYQQALGQGPQFIFQYYREEENGRGNFPPRFSGLQFPNYSSELNVNALELDDSALYLCASSLGFETQYFGPGTRLLVL.

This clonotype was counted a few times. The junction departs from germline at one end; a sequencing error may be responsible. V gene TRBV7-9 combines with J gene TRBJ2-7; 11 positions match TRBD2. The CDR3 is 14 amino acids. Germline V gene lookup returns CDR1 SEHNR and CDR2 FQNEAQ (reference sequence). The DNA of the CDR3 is TGTTCCAGCAGCTTAGCGGGAGGGCCCTACGAGCAGTACTTC. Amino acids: CSSSLAGGPYEQYF.

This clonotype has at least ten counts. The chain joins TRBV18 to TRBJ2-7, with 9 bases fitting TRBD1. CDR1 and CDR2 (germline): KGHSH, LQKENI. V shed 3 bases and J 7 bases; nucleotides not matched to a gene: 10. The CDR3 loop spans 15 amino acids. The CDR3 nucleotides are TGTGCCAGCTCACCCGGGACAGGGTTTTCGGGTGAGCAGTACTTC. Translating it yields CASSPGTGFSGEQYF.

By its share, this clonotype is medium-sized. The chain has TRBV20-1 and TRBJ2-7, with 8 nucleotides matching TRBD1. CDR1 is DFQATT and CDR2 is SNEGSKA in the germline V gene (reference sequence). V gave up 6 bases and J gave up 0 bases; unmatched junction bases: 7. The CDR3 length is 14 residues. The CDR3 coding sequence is TGCAGTGCACCGAGGACAGGGAGCTCCTACGAGCAGTACTTC. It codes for CSAPRTGSSYEQYF.

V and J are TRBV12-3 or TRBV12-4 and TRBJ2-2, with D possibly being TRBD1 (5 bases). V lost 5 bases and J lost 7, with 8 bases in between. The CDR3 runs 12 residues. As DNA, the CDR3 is TGTGCCAGCAGTCAGGGAAGCGGGGAGCTGTTTTTT. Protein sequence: CASSQGSGELFF.

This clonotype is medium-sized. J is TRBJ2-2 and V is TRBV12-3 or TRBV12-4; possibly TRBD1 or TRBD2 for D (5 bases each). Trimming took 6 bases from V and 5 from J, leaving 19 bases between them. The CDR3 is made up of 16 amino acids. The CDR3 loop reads CASSLDMGVDTGELFF. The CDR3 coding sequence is TGTGCCAGCAGCCTCGACATGGGGGTGGATACCGGGGAGCTGTTTTTT.

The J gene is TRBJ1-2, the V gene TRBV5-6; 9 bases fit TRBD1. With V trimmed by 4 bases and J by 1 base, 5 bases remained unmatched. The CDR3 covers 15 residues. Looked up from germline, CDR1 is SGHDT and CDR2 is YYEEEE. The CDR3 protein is CASSPVTGGNYGYTF. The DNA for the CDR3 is TGTGCCAGCAGCCCCGTGACAGGGGGTAACTATGGCTACACCTTC.

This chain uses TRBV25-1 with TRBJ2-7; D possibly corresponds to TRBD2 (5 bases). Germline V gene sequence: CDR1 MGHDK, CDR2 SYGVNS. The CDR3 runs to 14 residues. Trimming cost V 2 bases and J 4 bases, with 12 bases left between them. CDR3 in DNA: TGTGCCAGCAGTGAAGCTAACGGACTTTACGAGCAGTACTTC. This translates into CASSEANGLYEQYF.

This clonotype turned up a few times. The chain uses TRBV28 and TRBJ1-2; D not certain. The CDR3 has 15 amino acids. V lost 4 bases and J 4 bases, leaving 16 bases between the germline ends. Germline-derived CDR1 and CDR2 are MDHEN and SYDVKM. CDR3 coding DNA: TGTGCCAGCAGTTCGACTTCCCGGGCCCTCTATGGCTACACCTTC. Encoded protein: CASSSTSRALYGYTF.

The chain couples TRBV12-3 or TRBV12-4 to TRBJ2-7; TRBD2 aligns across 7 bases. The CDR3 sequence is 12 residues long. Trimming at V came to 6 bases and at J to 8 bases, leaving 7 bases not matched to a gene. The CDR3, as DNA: TGTGCCAGCAGCCAGGGAGGGGAACAGCAGTACTTC. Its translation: CASSQGGEQQYF.

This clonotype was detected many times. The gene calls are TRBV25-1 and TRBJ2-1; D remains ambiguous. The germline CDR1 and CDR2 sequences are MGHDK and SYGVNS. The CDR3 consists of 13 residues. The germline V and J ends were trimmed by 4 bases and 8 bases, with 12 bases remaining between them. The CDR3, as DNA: TGTGCCAGCAGTGGGACGGTCACGTATGAGCAGTTCTTC. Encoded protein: CASSGTVTYEQFF. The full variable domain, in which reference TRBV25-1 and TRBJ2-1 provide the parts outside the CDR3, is EADIYQTPRYLVIGTGKKITLECSQTMGHDKMYWYQQDPGMELHLIHYSYGVNSTEKGDLSSESTVSRIRTEHFPLTLESARPSHTSQYLCASSGTVTYEQFFGPGTRLTVL.

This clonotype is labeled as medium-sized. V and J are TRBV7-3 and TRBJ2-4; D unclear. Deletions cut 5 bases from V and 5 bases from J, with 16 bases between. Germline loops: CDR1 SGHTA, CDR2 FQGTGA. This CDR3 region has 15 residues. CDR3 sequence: CASSRSGVRENIQYF. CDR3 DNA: TGTGCCAGCAGCCGAAGTGGGGTTCGGGAAAACATTCAGTACTTC.

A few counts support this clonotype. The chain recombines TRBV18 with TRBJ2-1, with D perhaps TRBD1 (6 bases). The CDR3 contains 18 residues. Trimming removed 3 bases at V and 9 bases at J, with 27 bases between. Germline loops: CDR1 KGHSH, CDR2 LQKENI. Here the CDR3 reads CASSPNRGSAGAHGEQFF. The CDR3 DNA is TGTGCCAGCTCACCCAACCGGGGAAGTGCAGGGGCACATGGTGAGCAGTTCTTC. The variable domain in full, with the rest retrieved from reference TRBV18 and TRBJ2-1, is NAGVMQNPRHLVRRRGQEARLRCSPMKGHSHVYWYRQLPEEGLKFMVYLQKENIIDESGMPKERFSAEFPKEGPSILRIQQVVRGDSAAYFCASSPNRGSAGAHGEQFFGPGTRLTVL.

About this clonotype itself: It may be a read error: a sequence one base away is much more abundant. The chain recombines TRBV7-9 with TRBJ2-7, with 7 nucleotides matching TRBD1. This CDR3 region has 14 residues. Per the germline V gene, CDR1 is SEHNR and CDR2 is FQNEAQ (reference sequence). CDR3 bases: TGTGACAGCACTCGCCGGGACAGCTCCTACGAGCAGTACTTC. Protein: CDSTRRDSSYEQYF.